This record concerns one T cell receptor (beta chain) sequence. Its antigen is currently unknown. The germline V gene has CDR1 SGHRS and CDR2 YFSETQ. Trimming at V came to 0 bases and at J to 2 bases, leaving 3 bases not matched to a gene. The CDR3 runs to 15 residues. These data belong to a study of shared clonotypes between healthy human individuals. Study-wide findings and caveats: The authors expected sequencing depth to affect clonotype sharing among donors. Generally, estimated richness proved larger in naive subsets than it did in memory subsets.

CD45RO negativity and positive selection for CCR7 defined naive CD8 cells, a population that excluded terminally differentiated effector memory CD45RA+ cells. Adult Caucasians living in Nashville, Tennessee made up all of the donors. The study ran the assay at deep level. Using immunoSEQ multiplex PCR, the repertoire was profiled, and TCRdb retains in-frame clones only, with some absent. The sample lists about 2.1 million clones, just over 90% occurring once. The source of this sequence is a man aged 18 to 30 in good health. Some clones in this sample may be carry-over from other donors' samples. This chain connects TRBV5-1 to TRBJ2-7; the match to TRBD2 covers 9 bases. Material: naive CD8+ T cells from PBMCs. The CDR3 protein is CASSLGSGSTYEQYF. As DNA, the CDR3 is TGCGCCAGCAGCTTGGGTAGCGGGAGCACCTACGAGCAGTACTTC.